The 30 T cell receptor beta chains below were found in one sample sequenced in a study of vaccination effects on CD4 cells after COVID-19. Around day 10 of culture, CD4+ T cells were separated out. These receptors have no known antigen. The data were produced by immunoSEQ multiplex PCR, yet TCRdb's version contains in-frame clones alone and is incomplete. Here the sample spans tens of thousands of clones, about 74% being singletons. Specimen: CD4+ T cells from PBMCs cultured without peptide, collected before COVID-19 vaccination. All receptors derive from a human donor who received a COVID-19 vaccine.

The chain couples TRBV24-1 to TRBJ2-3; D is possibly TRBD1 or TRBD2 (5 bases each). The length of the CDR3 is 15 residues. Per germline, CDR1 KGHDR and CDR2 SFDVKD. Deletions cut 4 bases from V and 4 bases from J, with 14 bases between. CDR3 in amino acids: CATSDPKGTSDTQYF. The CDR3 region has the DNA TGTGCCACCAGTGACCCCAAGGGGACGTCAGATACGCAGTATTTT.

This clone was found once. This chain uses TRBV28 with TRBJ1-4; 9 nucleotides align to TRBD1. The CDR3 covers 12 residues. Germline CDR1 reads MDHEN; CDR2 reads SYDVKM. Trimming removed 10 bases from V and 6 bases from J; junction bases left unmatched: 3. CDR3 nucleotides: TGTGCCACCCGACAGGGGGATGAAAAACTGTTTTTT. It encodes CATRQGDEKLFF. The full variable domain, rest sourced from reference TRBV28 and TRBJ1-4, is DVKVTQSSRYLVKRTGEKVFLECVQDMDHENMFWYRQDPGLGLRLIYFSYDVKMKEKGDIPEGYSVSREKKERFSLILESASTNQTSMYLCATRQGDEKLFFGSGTQLSVL.

The chain employs TRBV10-3 and TRBJ2-3; D is perhaps TRBD2 (5 bases). The CDR3 totals 16 residues. Trimming took 4 bases from V and 1 from J, leaving 15 bases between them. Germline values: CDR1 ENHRY, CDR2 SYGVKD. In nucleotides, the CDR3 is TGTGCCATCAGTGGGCGACTAAACCTGGGCACAGATACGCAGTATTTT. This sequence encodes CAISGRLNLGTDTQYF.

The rearrangement joins TRBV7-2 to TRBJ2-3, with a tentative D call TRBD1 (5 bases). This CDR3 region has 14 residues. In germline, CDR1 is SGHTA, CDR2 FQGNSA. The V end lost 5 bases, the J end lost 0 bases, and 9 bases lay between the germline ends. CDR3 coding DNA: TGTGCCAGCAGCGCGGACACCAGCACAGATACGCAGTATTTT. This encodes CASSADTSTDTQYF.

This chain connects TRBV15 to TRBJ1-6, with 10 bases fitting TRBD1. The CDR3 covers 15 residues. Germline assignment: CDR1 LNHNV and CDR2 YYDKDF (reference sequence). After removal of 2 bases from V and 7 bases from J, the junction contained 2 bases not matched to a gene. The CDR3 protein is CATSRLGQGNSPLHF. As DNA, the CDR3 is TGTGCCACCAGCAGACTGGGACAGGGGAATTCACCCCTCCACTTT.

This rearrangement joins TRBV7-2 to TRBJ1-4; D possibly corresponds to TRBD1 (6 bases). Trimming took off 5 bases at V and 5 bases at J, with 15 bases between the two ends. CDR1 and CDR2 from the germline V gene are SGHTA and FQGNSA. The CDR3 runs 15 residues. CDR3 coding DNA: TGTGCCAGCAGCGCTCGACTCAGGGGCAATGAAAAACTGTTTTTT. It specifies CASSARLRGNEKLFF.

This chain connects TRBV10-2 to TRBJ2-7; TRBD1 agrees at 9 bases. V was clipped by 6 bases and J by 2 bases; unmatched bases: 8. Germline CDR1 WSHSY, CDR2 SAAADI. This CDR3 has 15 amino acids. The CDR3 coding sequence is TGCGCCAGCAGGGGTGGTGGGACAGGGACCTACGAGCAGTACGTC. It is translated as CASRGGGTGTYEQYV.

V is TRBV5-1 and J is TRBJ1-1, with TRBD1 matching 7 bases. The ends lost 7 bases at V and 0 bases at J; junction bases unmatched: 15. Per the germline V gene, CDR1 is SGHRS and CDR2 is YFSETQ. This CDR3 is 17 amino acids long. The CDR3 region has the DNA TGCGCCAGCTATGAAACCAGGGGGACGGGGATGAACACTGAAGCTTTCTTT. Translated, it gives CASYETRGTGMNTEAFF.

The V call is TRBV20-1, the J call TRBJ2-1; either TRBD1 or TRBD2 may supply D (5 bases each). There are 11 residues in the CDR3. In germline, CDR1 is DFQATT, CDR2 SNEGSKA (reference sequence). The V and J ends lost 4 bases and 12 bases respectively, with 13 bases between them. The CDR3 region has the DNA TGCAGTGCTAAGATGGGGGTTCGGCAGTTCTTC. It codes for CSAKMGVRQFF.

The rearrangement uses TRBV7-2 and TRBJ2-5; 7 bases line up with TRBD1. The germline gives CDR1 SGHTA, CDR2 FQGNSA. The CDR3 covers 14 residues. The V and J ends lost 5 bases and 5 bases, in that order; junction bases with no gene match: 8. CDR3 in DNA: TGTGCCAGCAGCCCGCAGGGGGTTGGGGAGACCCAGTACTTC. Translating it yields CASSPQGVGETQYF.

This clone showed up just once. The chain carries TRBV3-1 (or the pseudogene TRBV3-2) and TRBJ1-2, with D perhaps matching TRBD1 (6 bases). V lost 4 bases, J lost 2 bases, and 14 bases lay in between. The CDR3 has 15 residues. From germline, CDR1 is LGHDT and CDR2 YNNKEL (reference sequence). CDR3 nucleotides: TGTGCCAGCAGCCTGCGAGGGCAGGGGAACTATGGCTACACCTTC. It encodes CASSLRGQGNYGYTF.

The gene calls are TRBV7-3 and TRBJ2-1; 12 nucleotides agree with TRBD2. The CDR3 loop spans 15 amino acids. J gave up 8 bases and V 4 bases, and 6 bases lay outside the gene matches. Germline assignment: CDR1 SGHTA and CDR2 FQGTGA. The CDR3 coding sequence is TGTGCCAGCAGCTGGGCTAGCGGGGGGGTTGATGAGCAGTTCTTC. Translation: CASSWASGGVDEQFF.

The chain links TRBV28 to TRBJ1-6; D not certain. Germline CDR1 MDHEN, CDR2 SYDVKM. V lost 2 bases to trimming and J lost 0 bases, with 5 bases between them. The CDR3 runs to 15 residues. In DNA, the CDR3 is TGTGCCAGCAGTTTACTGAGCTCCTATAATTCACCCCTCCACTTT. Encoded protein: CASSLLSSYNSPLHF.

The chain employs TRBV21-1 and TRBJ1-2; the table assigns TRBD1, which was not confirmed against the DNA. TRBV21-1 is assigned pseudogene status. The CDR3 runs 14 residues. CDR3 DNA: TGTGCCAGCAGCCTGAAACGGGACACTATAGCGACCACCTTC. Translated, it gives CASSLKRDTIATTF.

The V and J genes are TRBV5-6 and TRBJ1-5; D gene unclear. Germline V CDR1 and CDR2: SGHDT, YYEEEE. The CDR3 consists of 14 residues. The V end lost 0 bases, the J end lost 5 bases, and 9 bases lay between the germline ends. CDR3 residues: CASSLGLGYQPQHF. The CDR3 DNA is TGTGCCAGCAGCTTGGGTTTGGGGTATCAGCCCCAGCATTTT.

The chain recombines TRBV6-5 with TRBJ2-1; the D gene is possibly TRBD1 (7 bases). Germline V gene sequence: CDR1 MNHEY, CDR2 SVGAGI. Between the trimmed V and J ends, which lost 1 base and 5 bases, there was a span of 15 bases. The length of the CDR3 is 16 residues. CDR3 amino acids: CASSYFGRGDNNEQFF. The CDR3 coding sequence is TGTGCCAGCAGTTACTTCGGCAGGGGGGACAACAATGAGCAGTTCTTC.

The chain combines TRBV7-2 with TRBJ2-3; 9 nucleotides match TRBD1. The germline gives CDR1 SGHTA, CDR2 FQGNSA. V lost 4 bases to trimming and J lost 0 bases; unmatched junction nucleotides: 5. The CDR3 extends over 16 amino acids. The CDR3 region is CASSSPGQGSTDTQYF. DNA of the CDR3: TGTGCCAGCAGCTCTCCAGGACAGGGGAGCACAGATACGCAGTATTTT.

The chain is built from TRBV18 and TRBJ1-1; D is unclear. Deletions cut 1 base from V and 0 bases from J, with 9 bases between. Per the germline V gene, CDR1 is KGHSH and CDR2 is LQKENI. The CDR3 is made up of 15 amino acids. The CDR3 loop reads CASSPRAGVNTEAFF. DNA of the CDR3: TGTGCCAGCTCACCACGGGCAGGTGTGAACACTGAAGCTTTCTTT.

The chain recombines TRBV11-2 with TRBJ2-3; 9 positions agree with TRBD2. CDR3 size: 17 residues. Germline CDR1 reads SGHAT; CDR2 reads FQNNGV. The V segment lost 5 bases and the J segment 2 bases; nucleotides outside the gene matches: 11. The CDR3 nucleotides read TGTGCCAGCAGCCCCACTGGGCGGGGGGGTTTCACAGATACGCAGTATTTT. Translating it yields CASSPTGRGGFTDTQYF.

V and J are TRBV6-5 and TRBJ2-5; D not resolved. Germline values: CDR1 MNHEY, CDR2 SVGAGI. The CDR3 has 14 residues. V shed 5 bases and J shed 5 bases, with 15 bases lying between them. The CDR3 loop reads CASSIFRLGETQYF. DNA for the CDR3: TGTGCCAGCAGTATTTTTCGGTTGGGGGAGACCCAGTACTTC.

The rearrangement links TRBV13 to TRBJ1-3; D is uncertain. The V end was cut by 1 base, the J end by 10 bases, with 8 bases between. CDR3 length equals 12 residues. Germline V CDR1 and CDR2: PRHDT, FYEKMQ (reference sequence). DNA of the CDR3: TGTGCCAGCAGCTTAGTCGGTGCAACCATATATTTT. Its protein product is CASSLVGATIYF.

This chain joins TRBV14 and TRBJ2-5; D is perhaps TRBD1 or TRBD2 (5 bases each). Germline V lookup: CDR1 SGHDN, CDR2 FVKESK. The CDR3 covers 17 residues. The ends were cut back, 1 base at V and 2 bases at J, with 17 bases in the middle. In DNA form, the CDR3 reads TGTGCCAGCAGCCAAGGGTCCGGGGCTAGCTATCAAGAGACCCAGTACTTC. Translating it yields CASSQGSGASYQETQYF.

This clone was observed a few times. This rearrangement joins TRBV5-4 to TRBJ2-1; TRBD2 might be the D (7 bases). Between the trimmed V and J ends, which lost 5 bases and 5 bases, there was a span of 14 bases. CDR1 and CDR2 from the germline V gene are SGHNT and YYREEE (reference sequence). The CDR3 has 14 amino acids. The CDR3 spells CASSSRGGDNEQFF. DNA of the CDR3: TGTGCCAGCAGTTCCCGAGGGGGGGACAATGAGCAGTTCTTC.

The chain is built from TRBV5-1 and TRBJ1-1, with D hard to call. Germline V lookup: CDR1 SGHRS, CDR2 YFSETQ. The CDR3 consists of 16 residues. V was shortened by 1 base and J by 2 bases, with 15 bases between the two germline ends. CDR3 DNA sequence: TGCGCCAGCAGCTTGTTTGGCGGGATTATCAACACTGAAGCTTTCTTT. Its protein product is CASSLFGGIINTEAFF.

The CDR3 DNA sequence: TGTGCCAGCAGTCGCGGCTTGGGCAACTATGGCTACACCTTC. Amino acid sequence: CASSRGLGNYGYTF. The gene calls are TRBV6-6 and TRBJ1-2; D unresolved. The CDR3 runs 14 residues. The V end lost 5 bases, the J end lost 2 bases, and 12 bases lay between the germline ends. CDR1 is MNHNY and CDR2 is SVGAGI in the germline V gene (reference sequence).

V gene TRBV24-1 combines with J gene TRBJ1-5, with 10 positions matching TRBD1. The V gene end was trimmed by 4 bases and the J gene end by 3 bases; junction bases not matched to a gene: 5. The CDR3 loop spans 16 amino acids. CDR1 KGHDR and CDR2 SFDVKD come from the germline V gene. CDR3 region: CATSESTGGINQPQHF. The CDR3 DNA reads TGTGCCACCAGTGAGTCGACAGGGGGCATCAATCAGCCCCAGCATTTT.

The rearrangement links TRBV9 to TRBJ2-5; 9 bases agree with TRBD2. CDR1 is SGDLS and CDR2 is YYNGEE in the germline V gene. J lost 4 bases, V lost 1 base, and 11 bases had no gene match. The length of the CDR3 is 17 residues. The CDR3 DNA follows: TGTGCCAGCAGCGTAATTCATTGTGCGGGGGGGCGAGAGACCCAGTACTTC. Amino acids: CASSVIHCAGGRETQYF.

The V and J genes are TRBV10-3 and TRBJ2-1; D unresolved. CDR1 ENHRY and CDR2 SYGVKD come from the germline V gene. Trimming pared 2 bases from V and 2 bases from J, leaving 7 bases between. The CDR3 contains 14 residues. The CDR3 bases are TGTGCCATCAGTGAGGATCTAGCCTACAATGAGCAGTTCTTC. It yields the protein CAISEDLAYNEQFF.

This chain joins TRBV4-3 and TRBJ2-2; no firm D call. Germline loops: CDR1 LGHNA, CDR2 YSLEER. This CDR3 contains 15 residues. V was cut by 1 base and J by 0 bases, with 6 bases left in between. In nucleotides, the CDR3 is TGCGCCAGCAGCCAAGCAAGCGCGAACACCGGGGAGCTGTTTTTT. Amino acids: CASSQASANTGELFF.

CDR3 nucleotide sequence: TGTGCCAGCAGCTTAAACCCGCGGACAGGCCTCCAAGAGACCCAGTACTTC. Protein: CASSLNPRTGLQETQYF. The chain joins TRBV7-3 to TRBJ2-5, with TRBD1 matching over 7 bases. J gave up 1 base and V 1 base, and 9 bases lay outside the gene matches. Germline V gene sequence: CDR1 SGHTA, CDR2 FQGTGA. This CDR3 has 17 amino acids.